This TCR beta chain was identified during a study of T cell clones after liver transplantation (dated by TCRdb to the late 2010s). Notes on the research overall: Samples were obtained from ITN030ST, a randomized trial in which withdrawal of immunosuppression was attempted within 2 years of liver transplantation. After a pre-transplant mixed lymphocyte reaction, TCRbeta sequencing was used to pinpoint donor-reactive T cell clones, which were subsequently tracked in post-transplant blood. Third party-reactive TCRbeta sequences from pre-transplant MLRs were also identified as an antigen-independent comparator for donor-reactive sequences. Of the eight recipients, three were HCV-positive, while the remaining recipients had been transplanted for non-autoimmune, non-viral indications. No induction therapy was given to the subjects, and standard immunosuppression was administered until randomization at 12-24 months post-transplant. Tolerance was defined as complete immunosuppression withdrawal for at least one year with no rise in liver enzymes beyond twice the upper limit of normal. Blood samples were collected pre-transplant, pre-randomization before withdrawal, and post-randomization after either full withdrawal or failed withdrawal. The study cohort included 8 liver transplant recipients, of whom 3 were classified as tolerant and 5 as non-tolerant.

Worth noting for this clone: Its antigen is still unknown. Per-base qualities were not stored, and no clone one base away is much larger.

Broader findings and caveats from the paper: Donor-reactive sequences declined more than third party-reactive ones, suggesting partial antigen-specific deletion unrelated to withdrawal success. Once repertoire turnover was taken into account, donor-reactive detection showed a significant reduction for CD4 in 7 of 8 subjects and for CD8 in 8 of 8. Low numbers of available donor cells limited the measurable donor-reactive repertoire in a couple of subjects. In 5 of 8 subjects, circulating donor-reactive CD4 TCRbeta sequences decreased significantly after transplant, regardless of tolerance or HCV status. Because no allograft tissue specimens were available, donor-reactive T cells may have migrated into the graft instead of being deleted. Because of small, heterogeneous patient numbers and non-standardized post-transplant time points, the conclusions were only preliminary.

Frozen genomic DNA underwent high-throughput TCRbeta CDR3 sequencing by immunoSEQ, including PCR amplification, mapping, bias correction and internal controls. In the source study's methods: Only productive rearrangements were retained, and each unique TCRbeta sequence was defined by its CDR3 nucleotide sequence together with its V and J gene. Donor-reactive sequences required at least 5-fold expansion in CFSE-low cells versus unstimulated pre-transplant cells and at least 0.01% frequency. Minimum frequency thresholds were set for each subject based on the unstimulated sample with the lowest template count, ensuring at least 90% detection power. Jensen-Shannon divergence between the top 1000 TCRbeta sequences post-transplant and pre-transplant was used to measure repertoire turnover. Two-sided Fisher's exact tests were used to test for changes in how often donor-reactive sequences were detected. The immuneACCESS repertoire file appears here via TCRdb, limited to in-frame rearrangements. These files lack a portion of the clones; in checked studies, under half of the deficit traces to unresolved V genes, and the cause of the others is not known. That table gives V, J and clone size, and the DNA gave D and trimming. This sample lists 99,000 or so clones; around 83% were detected once. The ten largest clones add up to about 1% of the sample.

CDR1 and CDR2 were assigned from the germline V gene (reference sequence) as LNHNV and YYDKDF. V is pared back by 1 base and J by 10 bases, with 11 bases lying between the germline termini. The CDR3 starts with the cysteine, ends with the phenylalanine, and has 13 residues. The sequence is cut down to CDR3 DNA, 39 bases in frame from base 1. The meaning of the sample's time point label: pre-transplant. Unstimulated PBMCs, after thawing, were stained for CD3, CD4 and CD8 and then FACS-sorted into CD3+CD4+ and CD3+CD8+ populations. Each of the 8 studied subjects was randomized to immunosuppression withdrawal. The Qiagen DNeasy Blood and Tissue Kit was used for genomic DNA isolation.

The material sequenced was CD4+ T cells from blood, taken before liver transplant. The sequence is built from TRBV15 and TRBJ2-1, with a weak D call of TRBD2 (5 bases match). The sequence came from a human donor who received a liver transplant. The CDR3 is CATSRAPSGEQFF. Read as DNA, the sequence is TGTGCCACCAGCAGAGCACCTTCGGGGGAGCAGTTCTTC.